This section outlines one TCR beta chain sequence together with its context. The sample comes from a study of blood T cell repertoires in COVID-19. At the level of the study: COVID-19 samples from acute and convalescent phases originated in the United States, Italy and Spain. From T cells, B-cell-depleted T cells, or PBMCs came the material, which was cDNA or gDNA.

In the original processing: For nucleated cells, counts were estimated from reference gene primer amplification. The assay was immunoSEQ multiplex PCR, and TCRdb's table has in-frame clones only and misses some. The V and J calls and the clone size are those of that table, but D and trimming were determined from the DNA. The sample records about 190,000 clones, around 85% being singletons. The specimen was peripheral blood. The source is a woman in her fifties or sixties with acute or convalescent COVID-19.

The CDR3 DNA sequence: TGTGCCAGCAGCCAAGCTACGGACATCCAGCCCCAGCATTTT. This sequence encodes CASSQATDIQPQHF. The chain uses TRBV3-1 (or the pseudogene TRBV3-2) and TRBJ1-5; possibly TRBD1 for D (5 bases). V was cut by 1 base and J by 7 bases, with 11 bases left in between. CDR1 and CDR2 from the germline V gene are LGHDT and YNNKEL (reference sequence). The CDR3 runs 14 residues.